This passage covers 29 T cell receptor beta chains from one sample sequenced in a study of blood T cell repertoires in COVID-19 (dated by TCRdb to the early 2020s). Library preparation was by the immunoSEQ multiplex PCR assay. Drawn from immuneACCESS, this table holds only the in-frame rearrangements with V and J called that TCRdb kept. Clones are partly lost; checked studies trace under half to an unresolved V gene and leave the rest unexplained. The sample table lists around 290,000 clones, 85% to 90% of them with a count of one. Of the sample, around 2% is held by the ten largest clones. The specimen sequenced was PBMCs or T cells enriched from blood (not recorded which). These receptor sequences come from a woman aged 55-70 years in a cohort exposed to, infected with or recovered from COVID-19 (not recorded which).

The chain uses TRBV4-1 and TRBJ2-7; tentative D call: TRBD2 (6 bases). Germline assignment: CDR1 MGHRA and CDR2 YSYEKL. V lost 4 bases, J lost 3 bases, and 13 bases lay in between. CDR3 length: 14 residues. DNA for the CDR3: TGCGCCAGCAGCCTTGGGACTTTGCTCTACGAGCAGTACTTC. Amino acid sequence: CASSLGTLLYEQYF.

The chain links TRBV11-2 to TRBJ2-7; TRBD2 might be the D (6 bases). The CDR3 is 12 residues long. The germline CDR1 and CDR2 sequences are SGHAT and FQNNGV. V lost 5 bases and J lost 6, with 11 bases in between. This CDR3 reads CASSQGEVEQYF. Written as DNA, the CDR3 is TGTGCCAGCAGCCAAGGGGAGGTCGAGCAGTACTTC.

CDR3 in amino acids: CASSPLARQTYEQYF. The CDR3 DNA reads TGTGCCAGTAGCCCTCTAGCGAGACAAACCTACGAGCAGTACTTC. V and J are TRBV19 and TRBJ2-7; the D gene is possibly TRBD2 (6 bases). This CDR3 is 15 amino acids long. V gave up 6 bases and J gave up 2 bases, with 17 bases separating them. Per the germline V gene, CDR1 is LNHDA and CDR2 is SQIVND (reference sequence).

This chain connects TRBV3-1 (or the pseudogene TRBV3-2) to TRBJ2-2; D remains unclear. Germline loops: CDR1 LGHDT, CDR2 YNNKEL (reference sequence). This CDR3 is 15 amino acids long. Trimming took off 1 base at V and 6 bases at J, with 12 bases between the two ends. CDR3 DNA: TGTGCCAGCAGCCAAGTCATTTTCCGGGCCGGGGAGCTGTTTTTT. Protein: CASSQVIFRAGELFF.

This chain joins TRBV4-3 and TRBJ2-7, with D unresolved. Trimming took off 0 bases at V and 3 bases at J, with 12 bases between the two ends. Looked up from germline, CDR1 is LGHNA and CDR2 is YSLEER. This CDR3 is 15 amino acids long. CDR3 nucleotides: TGCGCCAGCAGCCAAGATCGTCCGCAGATCTACGAGCAGTACTTC. Residues: CASSQDRPQIYEQYF.

This clone came up once. The chain recombines TRBV4-2 with TRBJ2-5; TRBD1 aligns across 10 bases. Trimming cost V 5 bases and J 3 bases; bases outside gene matches: 3. The CDR3 extends over 14 amino acids. Germline lookup yields CDR1 LGHNA and CDR2 YNFKEQ. CDR3 sequence: CASSFGQGEETQYF. The DNA for the CDR3 is TGTGCCAGCAGCTTTGGACAGGGGGAAGAGACCCAGTACTTC.

The chain employs TRBV5-1 and TRBJ2-7; 11 positions match TRBD2. CDR3 size: 14 residues. The V segment lost 4 bases and the J segment 4 bases; nucleotides outside the gene matches: 4. Germline V gene sequence: CDR1 SGHRS, CDR2 YFSETQ. The CDR3 coding sequence is TGCGCCAGCAGCCGAACTAGCGGGAGTTACGAGCAGTACTTC. This encodes CASSRTSGSYEQYF.

The rearrangement links TRBV27 to TRBJ2-7; no clear D. The CDR3 totals 14 residues. The V and J ends lost 6 bases and 4 bases respectively, with 16 bases between them. CDR1 MNHEY and CDR2 SMNVEV come from the germline V gene (reference sequence). The CDR3 DNA sequence: TGTGCCAGCAGCGCTAGGCCCCAGATTTACGAGCAGTACTTC. Its translation is CASSARPQIYEQYF.

The DNA of the CDR3 is TGTGCCAGCACACGGGACTACCGCTACGAGCAGTACTTC. Its translation is CASTRDYRYEQYF. The chain combines TRBV12-3 or TRBV12-4 with TRBJ2-7, with TRBD2 matching over 7 bases. The CDR3 extends over 13 amino acids. V shed 7 bases, J shed 3 bases, and the junction held 6 bases outside the gene matches.

The rearrangement joins TRBV28 to TRBJ2-5; 15 bases align to TRBD2. J lost 5 bases, V lost 3 bases, and 10 bases had no gene match. Germline CDR1 and CDR2: MDHEN and SYDVKM. CDR3 size: 18 residues. The chain's CDR3 is CASSFSYPGLAGGETQYF. The CDR3 DNA reads TGTGCCAGCAGTTTTTCCTATCCGGGACTAGCGGGAGGTGAGACCCAGTACTTC.

This chain uses TRBV19 with TRBJ1-2, with 8 bases lining up with TRBD1. Losses at the gene ends were 6 bases for V and 2 bases for J; bases not matched to a gene: 2. This CDR3 comprises 13 residues. CDR1 and CDR2 from the germline V gene are LNHDA and SQIVND (reference sequence). DNA of the CDR3: TGTGCCAGTAGCCGGACAGGGAACTATGGCTACACCTTC. Its protein product is CASSRTGNYGYTF. Complete variable domain (other parts from reference TRBV19 and TRBJ1-2): DGGITQSPKYLFRKEGQNVTLSCEQNLNHDAMYWYRQDPGQGLRLIYYSQIVNDFQKGDIAEGYSVSREKKESFPLTVTSAQKNPTAFYLCASSRTGNYGYTFGSGTRLTVV.

This clone appeared a few times. The chain has TRBV7-9 and TRBJ2-1; D is unclear. The CDR3 length is 14 residues. Germline CDR1 is SEHNR and CDR2 is FQNEAQ (reference sequence). Deletions cut 5 bases from V and 5 bases from J, with 13 bases between. The CDR3 nucleotides are TGTGCCAGCAGCCCCGAGCGAAGGAACAATGAGCAGTTCTTC. It codes for CASSPERRNNEQFF.

This chain links TRBV25-1 with TRBJ1-3, with D uncertain. Germline lookup yields CDR1 MGHDK and CDR2 SYGVNS. CDR3 length: 13 residues. With 3 bases removed from V and 1 base from J, the gap between germline ends came to 4 bases. CDR3 region: CASSDSSGNTIYF. The CDR3 coding sequence is TGTGCCAGCAGTGACAGTTCTGGAAACACCATATATTTT.

This sequence joins TRBV5-6 and TRBJ2-3; possible D gene TRBD2, 5 bases. The V end was cut by 4 bases, the J end by 1 base, with 13 bases between. Germline V lookup: CDR1 SGHDT, CDR2 YYEEEE. This CDR3 is built from 15 residues. The CDR3 DNA sequence: TGTGCCAGCAGCCCAACGGGGATCCGCACAGATACGCAGTATTTT. Residues: CASSPTGIRTDTQYF.

As to this clone: Other DNA sequences in the same sample also yield this CDR3. The chain uses TRBV6-2 or TRBV6-3 and TRBJ2-7; 8 nucleotides match TRBD2. The CDR3 is 15 residues long. J lost 0 bases, V lost 5 bases, and 6 bases had no gene match. From germline, CDR1 is MNHEY and CDR2 SVGEGT. CDR3 nucleotide sequence: TGTGCCAGCAGTAGACTAGCGCAGAGCTCCTACGAGCAGTACTTC. It codes for CASSRLAQSSYEQYF.

Only one count was recorded for this clone. The chain combines TRBV7-3 with TRBJ2-7; 12 nucleotides match TRBD2. The junction had 7 bases not matched to a gene; V was cut back by 4 bases and J by 0 bases. The V gene's germline CDR1 is SGHTA and CDR2 FQGTGA. The CDR3 loop spans 17 amino acids. DNA of the CDR3: TGTGCCAGCAGCTCCGGGACTAGCGGGCCAAGCTCCTACGAGCAGTACTTC. Amino acids: CASSSGTSGPSSYEQYF.

The V and J genes are TRBV7-6 and TRBJ2-3; TRBD2 might be the D (5 bases). There are 16 residues in the CDR3. Germline V gene sequence: CDR1 SGHVS, CDR2 FNYEAQ. V lost 2 bases, J lost 0 bases, and 12 bases lay in between. The CDR3 DNA reads as TGTGCCAGCAGCTTAAGGCGCAGCGGAAGCACAGATACGCAGTATTTT. Protein sequence: CASSLRRSGSTDTQYF.

In its sample, this clone was seen once. The chain combines TRBV7-9 with TRBJ2-7; 14 bases are shared with TRBD2. Germline V gives CDR1 SEHNR, CDR2 FQNEAQ (reference sequence). V trimming: 5 bases; J trimming: 3 bases; junction bases outside the gene matches: 9. This CDR3 has 17 amino acids. The CDR3 nucleotides are TGTGCCAGCAGCCCGGGACTAGCGGGAGAGGTCGGCTACGAGCAGTACTTC. Translation gives CASSPGLAGEVGYEQYF.

The rearrangement joins TRBV7-9 to TRBJ1-2, with D perhaps matching TRBD1 (6 bases). The CDR3 has 15 residues. With 1 base removed from V and 2 bases from J, the gap between germline ends came to 11 bases. CDR1 SEHNR and CDR2 FQNEAQ come from the germline V gene (reference sequence). As DNA, the CDR3 is TGTGCCAGCAGCTTAGGGGGGCAGGGAAACTATGGCTACACCTTC. Translation: CASSLGGQGNYGYTF.

The genes are TRBV5-8 and TRBJ2-5; 7 positions agree with TRBD1. The CDR3 contains 15 residues. V lost 9 bases to trimming and J lost 1 base; unmatched junction nucleotides: 12. Germline V gene data show CDR1 as SGHTS and CDR2 as YDEGEE. DNA of the CDR3: TGTGCCACCCCGGGCACAGGGGTCGTCCAAGAGACCCAGTACTTC. It encodes CATPGTGVVQETQYF.

This clone was recorded once. The chain is built from TRBV6-4 and TRBJ2-1; TRBD2 matches at 10 bases. Germline CDR1 reads MRHNA; CDR2 reads SNTAGT. The CDR3 has 15 residues. Trimming at V came to 7 bases and at J to 10 bases, leaving 13 bases not matched to a gene. The CDR3 loop is CASKLYGTSVNEQFF. The CDR3 bases are TGTGCCAGCAAATTATACGGGACTAGCGTGAACGAGCAGTTCTTC.

The rearrangement joins TRBV11-2 to TRBJ2-3; TRBD2 aligns across 7 bases. The junction had 11 bases not matched to a gene; V was cut back by 1 base and J by 7 bases. There are 16 residues in the CDR3. The germline V gene has CDR1 SGHAT and CDR2 FQNNGV. CDR3 region: CASSLVSRGSGNTQYF. The CDR3 DNA sequence: TGTGCCAGCAGCTTAGTGTCCCGCGGGAGTGGGAATACGCAGTATTTT.

This clone turned up a few times. The chain's CDR3 is CASSENSGVGANVLTF. The CDR3 DNA reads as TGTGCCAGCAGTGAAAATTCGGGAGTTGGGGCCAACGTCCTGACTTTC. The chain uses TRBV2 and TRBJ2-6; tentatively, D is TRBD2 (6 bases). Trimming removed 2 bases from V and 3 bases from J, with 11 bases in between. Germline loops: CDR1 SNHLY, CDR2 FYNNEI. The CDR3 contains 16 residues.

This rearrangement joins TRBV14 to TRBJ2-7; weak D call: TRBD1 (6 bases). Germline assignment: CDR1 SGHDN and CDR2 FVKESK. V lost 1 base and J lost 3, with 13 bases in between. The CDR3 has 15 residues. The CDR3: CASSQGQGIFYEQYF. CDR3 sequence (DNA): TGTGCCAGCAGCCAAGGGCAGGGGATATTCTACGAGCAGTACTTC.

In nucleotides, the CDR3 is TGTGCCAGCAGCCAGATTACAGGGGGCCACGAGCAGTACTTC. Translation: CASSQITGGHEQYF. This chain joins TRBV25-1 and TRBJ2-7, with 9 bases that match TRBD1. V gave up 6 bases and J gave up 5 bases; unmatched junction bases: 8. Germline-derived CDR1 and CDR2 are MGHDK and SYGVNS. CDR3 length equals 14 residues.

V and J are TRBV9 and TRBJ2-1; TRBD2 agrees at 8 bases. The CDR3 contains 16 residues. The V gene's germline CDR1 is SGDLS and CDR2 YYNGEE. The V segment lost 0 bases and the J segment 5 bases; nucleotides outside the gene matches: 7. The CDR3 DNA reads TGTGCCAGCAGCGTAGACAGCGGGAGATGGGACAATGAGCAGTTCTTC. It is translated as CASSVDSGRWDNEQFF.

The chain links TRBV2 to TRBJ2-7; 10 nucleotides line up with TRBD1. Germline lookup yields CDR1 SNHLY and CDR2 FYNNEI. CDR3 length equals 15 residues. The J segment lost 3 bases and the V segment lost 7 bases, leaving 9 bases of the junction unmatched. The CDR3 nucleotides read TGTGCCAGCACGAATCCGGGACAGGGGAACTACGAGCAGTACTTC. Translated, it gives CASTNPGQGNYEQYF. Filled out from reference TRBV2 and TRBJ2-7, the complete variable domain reads EPEVTQTPSHQVTQMGQEVILRCVPISNHLYFYWYRQILGQKVEFLVSFYNNEISEKSEIFDDQFSVERPDGSNFTLKIRSTKLEDSAMYFCASTNPGQGNYEQYFGPGTRLTVT.

This clone was found a few times. The V call is TRBV5-6, the J call TRBJ2-5; tentatively, D is TRBD2 (5 bases). The CDR3 contains 15 residues. Germline assignment: CDR1 SGHDT and CDR2 YYEEEE. The germline V and J ends were trimmed by 3 bases and 2 bases, with 14 bases remaining between them. DNA of the CDR3: TGTGCCAGCAGCTCCCGAGAGTGGGAGCAAGAGACCCAGTACTTC. It specifies CASSSREWEQETQYF.

The rearrangement uses TRBV6-2 or TRBV6-3 and TRBJ2-2, with 8 bases matching TRBD1. The germline gives CDR1 MNHEY, CDR2 SVGEGT. The V segment lost 6 bases and the J segment 5 bases; nucleotides outside the gene matches: 14. The CDR3 runs to 17 residues. The CDR3 DNA reads TGTGCCAGCAGCCCTCTACTTCAGGGGGCTAAAACCGGGGAGCTGTTTTTT. This codes for CASSPLLQGAKTGELFF.